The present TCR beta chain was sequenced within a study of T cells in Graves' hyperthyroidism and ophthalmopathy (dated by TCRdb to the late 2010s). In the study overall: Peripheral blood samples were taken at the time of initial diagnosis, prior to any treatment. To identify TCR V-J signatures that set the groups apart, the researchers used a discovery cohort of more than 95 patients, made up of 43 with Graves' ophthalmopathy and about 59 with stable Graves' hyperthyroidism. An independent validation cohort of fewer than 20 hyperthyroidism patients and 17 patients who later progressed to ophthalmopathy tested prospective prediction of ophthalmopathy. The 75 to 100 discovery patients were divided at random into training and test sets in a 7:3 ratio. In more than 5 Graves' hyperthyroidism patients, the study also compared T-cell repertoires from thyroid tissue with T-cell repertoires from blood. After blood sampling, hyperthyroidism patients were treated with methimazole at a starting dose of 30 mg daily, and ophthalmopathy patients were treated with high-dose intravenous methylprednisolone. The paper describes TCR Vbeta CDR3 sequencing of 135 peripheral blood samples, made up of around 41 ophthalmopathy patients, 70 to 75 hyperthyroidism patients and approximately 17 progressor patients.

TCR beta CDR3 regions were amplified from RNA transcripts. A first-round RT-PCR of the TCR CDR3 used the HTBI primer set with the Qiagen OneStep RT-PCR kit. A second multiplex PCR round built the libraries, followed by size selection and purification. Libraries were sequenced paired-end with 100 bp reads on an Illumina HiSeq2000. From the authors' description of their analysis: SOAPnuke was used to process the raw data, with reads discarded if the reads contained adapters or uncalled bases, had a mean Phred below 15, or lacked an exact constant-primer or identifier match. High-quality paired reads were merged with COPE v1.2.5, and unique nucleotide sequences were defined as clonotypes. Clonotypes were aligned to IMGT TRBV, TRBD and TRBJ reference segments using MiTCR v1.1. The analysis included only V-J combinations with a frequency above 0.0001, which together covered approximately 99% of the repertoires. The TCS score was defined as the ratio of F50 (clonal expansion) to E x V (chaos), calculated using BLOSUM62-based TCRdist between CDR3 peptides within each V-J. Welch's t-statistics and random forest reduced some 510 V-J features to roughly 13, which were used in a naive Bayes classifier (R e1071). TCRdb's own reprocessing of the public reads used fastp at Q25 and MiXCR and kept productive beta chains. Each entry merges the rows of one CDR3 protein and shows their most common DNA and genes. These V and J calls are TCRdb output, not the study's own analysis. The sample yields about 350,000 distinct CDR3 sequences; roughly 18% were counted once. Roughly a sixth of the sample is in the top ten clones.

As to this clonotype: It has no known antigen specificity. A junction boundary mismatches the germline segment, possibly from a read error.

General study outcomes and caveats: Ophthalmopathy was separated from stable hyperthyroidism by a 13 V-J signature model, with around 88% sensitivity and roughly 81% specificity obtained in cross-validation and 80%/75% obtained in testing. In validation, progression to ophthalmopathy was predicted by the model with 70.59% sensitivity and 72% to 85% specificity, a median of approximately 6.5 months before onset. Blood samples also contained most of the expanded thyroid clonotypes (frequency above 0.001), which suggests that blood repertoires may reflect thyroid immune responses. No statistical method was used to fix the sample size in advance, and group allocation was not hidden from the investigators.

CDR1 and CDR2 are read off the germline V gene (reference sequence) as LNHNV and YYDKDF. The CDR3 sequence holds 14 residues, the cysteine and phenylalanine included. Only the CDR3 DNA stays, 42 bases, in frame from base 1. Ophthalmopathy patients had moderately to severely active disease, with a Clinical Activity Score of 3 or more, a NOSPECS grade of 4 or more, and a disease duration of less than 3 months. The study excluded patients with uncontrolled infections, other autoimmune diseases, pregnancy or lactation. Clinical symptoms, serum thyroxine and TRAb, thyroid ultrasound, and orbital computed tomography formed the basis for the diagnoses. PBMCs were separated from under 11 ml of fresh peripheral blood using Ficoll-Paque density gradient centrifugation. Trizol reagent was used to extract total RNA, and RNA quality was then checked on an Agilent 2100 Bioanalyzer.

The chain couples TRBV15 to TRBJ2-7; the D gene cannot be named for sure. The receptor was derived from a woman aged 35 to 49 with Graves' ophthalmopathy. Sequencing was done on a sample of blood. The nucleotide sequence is TGTGCCACCAGCAGAGATCATGCCTCCCACGAGCAGTACTTC. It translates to CATSRDHASHEQYF.